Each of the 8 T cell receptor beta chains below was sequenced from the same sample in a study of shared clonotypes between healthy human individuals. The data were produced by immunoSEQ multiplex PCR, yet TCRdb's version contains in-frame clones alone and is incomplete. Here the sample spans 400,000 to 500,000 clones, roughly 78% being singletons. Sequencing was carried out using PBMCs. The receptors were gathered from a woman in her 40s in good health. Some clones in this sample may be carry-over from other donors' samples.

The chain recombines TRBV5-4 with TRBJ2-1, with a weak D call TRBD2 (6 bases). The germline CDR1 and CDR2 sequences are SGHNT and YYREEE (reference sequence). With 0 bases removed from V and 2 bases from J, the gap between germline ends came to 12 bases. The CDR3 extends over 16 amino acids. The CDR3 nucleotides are TGTGCCAGCAGCTTGGACCCCGGAGGGACCTACAATGAGCAGTTCTTC. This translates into CASSLDPGGTYNEQFF.

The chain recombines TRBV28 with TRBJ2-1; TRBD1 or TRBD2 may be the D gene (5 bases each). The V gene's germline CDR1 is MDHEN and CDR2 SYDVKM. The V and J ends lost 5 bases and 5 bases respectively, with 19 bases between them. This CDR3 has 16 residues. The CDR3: CASSPMGLRGNNEQFF. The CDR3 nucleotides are TGTGCCAGCAGTCCTATGGGTCTTCGGGGCAACAATGAGCAGTTCTTC.

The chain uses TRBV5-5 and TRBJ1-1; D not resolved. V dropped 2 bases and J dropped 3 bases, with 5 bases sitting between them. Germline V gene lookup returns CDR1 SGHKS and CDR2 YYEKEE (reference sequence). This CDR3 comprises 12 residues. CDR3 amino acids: CASSFQYTEAFF. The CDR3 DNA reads TGTGCCAGCAGCTTTCAATACACTGAAGCTTTCTTT. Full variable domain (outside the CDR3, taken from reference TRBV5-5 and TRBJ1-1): DAGVTQSPTHLIKTRGQQVTLRCSPISGHKSVSWYQQVLGQGPQFIFQYYEKEERGRGNFPDRFSARQFPNYSSELNVNALLLGDSALYLCASSFQYTEAFFGQGTRLTVV.

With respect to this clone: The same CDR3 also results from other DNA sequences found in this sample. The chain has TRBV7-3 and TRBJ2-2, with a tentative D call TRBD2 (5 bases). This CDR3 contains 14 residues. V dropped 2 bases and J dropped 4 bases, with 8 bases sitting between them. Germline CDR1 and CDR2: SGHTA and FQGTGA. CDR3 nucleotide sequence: TGTGCCAGCAGCTTATCCGCGGGCACCGGGGAGCTGTTTTTT. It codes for CASSLSAGTGELFF.

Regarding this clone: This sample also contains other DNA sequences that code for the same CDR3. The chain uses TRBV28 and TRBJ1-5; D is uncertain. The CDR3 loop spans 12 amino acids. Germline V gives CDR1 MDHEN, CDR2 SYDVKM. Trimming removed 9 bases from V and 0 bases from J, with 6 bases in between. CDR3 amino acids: CASKYSNQPQHF. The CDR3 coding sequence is TGTGCCAGTAAGTATAGCAATCAGCCCCAGCATTTT.

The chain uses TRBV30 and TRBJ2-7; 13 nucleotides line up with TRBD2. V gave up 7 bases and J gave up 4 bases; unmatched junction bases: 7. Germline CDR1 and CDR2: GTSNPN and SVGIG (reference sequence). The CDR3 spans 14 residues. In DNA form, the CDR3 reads TGTGCCTTCCGACTGACTAGCGGGAGGTACGAGCAGTACTTC. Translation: CAFRLTSGRYEQYF.

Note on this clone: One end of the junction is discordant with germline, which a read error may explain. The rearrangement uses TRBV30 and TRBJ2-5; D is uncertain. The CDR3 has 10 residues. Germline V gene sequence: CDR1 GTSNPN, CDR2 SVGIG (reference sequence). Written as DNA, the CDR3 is TGTGCCTGGAGAAAAGAGATCCAGTACTTC. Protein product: CAWRKEIQYF.

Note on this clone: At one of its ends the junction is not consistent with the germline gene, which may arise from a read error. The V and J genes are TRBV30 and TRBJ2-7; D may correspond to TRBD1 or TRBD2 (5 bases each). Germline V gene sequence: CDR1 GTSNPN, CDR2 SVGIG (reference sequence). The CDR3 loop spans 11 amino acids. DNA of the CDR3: TGTGCCTGGAGAAAGGGACCTCAGTGGCACTTC. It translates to CAWRKGPQWHF.